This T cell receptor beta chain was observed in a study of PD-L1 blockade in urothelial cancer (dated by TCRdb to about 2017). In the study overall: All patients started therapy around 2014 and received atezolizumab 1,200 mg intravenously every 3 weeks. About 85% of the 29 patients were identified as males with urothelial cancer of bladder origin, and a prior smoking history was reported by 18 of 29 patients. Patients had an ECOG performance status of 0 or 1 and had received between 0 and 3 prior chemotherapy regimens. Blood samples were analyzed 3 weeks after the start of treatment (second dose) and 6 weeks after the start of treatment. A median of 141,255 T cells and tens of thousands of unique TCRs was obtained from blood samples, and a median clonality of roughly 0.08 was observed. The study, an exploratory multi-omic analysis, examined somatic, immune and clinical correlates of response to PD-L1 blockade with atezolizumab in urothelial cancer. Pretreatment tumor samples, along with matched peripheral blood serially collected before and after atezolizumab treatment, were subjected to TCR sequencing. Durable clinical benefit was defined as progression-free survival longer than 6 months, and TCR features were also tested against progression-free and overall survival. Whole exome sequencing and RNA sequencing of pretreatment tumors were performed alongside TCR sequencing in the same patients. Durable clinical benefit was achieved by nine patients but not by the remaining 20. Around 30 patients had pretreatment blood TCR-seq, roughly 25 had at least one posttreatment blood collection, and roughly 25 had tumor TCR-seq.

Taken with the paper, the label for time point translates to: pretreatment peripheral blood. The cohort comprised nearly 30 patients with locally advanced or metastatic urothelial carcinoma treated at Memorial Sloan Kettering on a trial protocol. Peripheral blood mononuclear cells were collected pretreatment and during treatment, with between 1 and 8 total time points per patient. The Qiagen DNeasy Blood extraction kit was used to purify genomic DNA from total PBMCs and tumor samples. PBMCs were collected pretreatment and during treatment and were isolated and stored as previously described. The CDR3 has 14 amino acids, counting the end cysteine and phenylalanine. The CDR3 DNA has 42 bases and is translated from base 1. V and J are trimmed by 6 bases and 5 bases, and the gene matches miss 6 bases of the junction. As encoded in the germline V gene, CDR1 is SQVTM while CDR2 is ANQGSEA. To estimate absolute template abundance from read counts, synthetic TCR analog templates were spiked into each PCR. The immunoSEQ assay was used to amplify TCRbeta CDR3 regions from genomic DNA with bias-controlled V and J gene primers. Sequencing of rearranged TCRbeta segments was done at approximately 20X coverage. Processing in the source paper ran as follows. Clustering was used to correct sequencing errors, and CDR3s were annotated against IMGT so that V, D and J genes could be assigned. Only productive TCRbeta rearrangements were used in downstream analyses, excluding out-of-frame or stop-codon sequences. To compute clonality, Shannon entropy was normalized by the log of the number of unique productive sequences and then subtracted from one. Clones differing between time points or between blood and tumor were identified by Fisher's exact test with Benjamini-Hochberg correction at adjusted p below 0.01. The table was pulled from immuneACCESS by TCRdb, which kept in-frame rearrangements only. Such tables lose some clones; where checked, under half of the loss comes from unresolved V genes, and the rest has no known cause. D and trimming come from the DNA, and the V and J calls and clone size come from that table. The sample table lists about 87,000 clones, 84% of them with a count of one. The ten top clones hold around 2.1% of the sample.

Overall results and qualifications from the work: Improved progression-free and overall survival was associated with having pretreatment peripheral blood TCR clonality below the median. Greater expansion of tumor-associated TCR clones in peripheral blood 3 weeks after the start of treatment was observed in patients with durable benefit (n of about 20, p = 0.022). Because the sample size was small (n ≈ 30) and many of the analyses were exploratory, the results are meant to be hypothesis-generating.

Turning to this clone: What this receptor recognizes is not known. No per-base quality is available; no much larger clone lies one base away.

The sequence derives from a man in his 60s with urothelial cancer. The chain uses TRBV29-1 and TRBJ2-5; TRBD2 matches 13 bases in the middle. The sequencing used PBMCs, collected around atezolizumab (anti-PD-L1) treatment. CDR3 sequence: CSVRLAGGPETQYF. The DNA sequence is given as TGCAGCGTAAGACTAGCGGGAGGACCGGAGACCCAGTACTTC.